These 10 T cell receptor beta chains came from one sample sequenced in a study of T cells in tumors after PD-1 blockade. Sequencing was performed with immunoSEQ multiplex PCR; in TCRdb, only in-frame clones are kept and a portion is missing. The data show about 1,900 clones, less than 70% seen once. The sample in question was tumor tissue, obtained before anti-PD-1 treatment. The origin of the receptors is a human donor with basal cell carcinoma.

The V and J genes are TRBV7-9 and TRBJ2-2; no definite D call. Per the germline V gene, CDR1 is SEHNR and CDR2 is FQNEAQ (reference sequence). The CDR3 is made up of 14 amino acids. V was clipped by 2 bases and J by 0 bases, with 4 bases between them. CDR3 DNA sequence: TGTGCCAGCAGCTTAAACCCGAACACCGGGGAGCTGTTTTTT. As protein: CASSLNPNTGELFF.

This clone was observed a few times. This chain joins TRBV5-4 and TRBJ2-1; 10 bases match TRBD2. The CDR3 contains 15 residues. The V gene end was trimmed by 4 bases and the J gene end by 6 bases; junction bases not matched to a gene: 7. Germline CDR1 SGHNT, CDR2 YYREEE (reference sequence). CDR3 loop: CASSRESGRVNEQFF. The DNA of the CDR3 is TGTGCCAGCAGCCGAGAGAGCGGGAGGGTCAATGAGCAGTTCTTC.

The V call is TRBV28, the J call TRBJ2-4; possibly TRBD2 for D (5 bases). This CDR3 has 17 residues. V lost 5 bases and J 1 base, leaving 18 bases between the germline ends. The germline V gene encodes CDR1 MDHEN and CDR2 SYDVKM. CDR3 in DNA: TGTGCCAGCAGTCTGGACTCAACTAGGGTGGCCAAAAACATTCAGTACTTC. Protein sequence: CASSLDSTRVAKNIQYF.

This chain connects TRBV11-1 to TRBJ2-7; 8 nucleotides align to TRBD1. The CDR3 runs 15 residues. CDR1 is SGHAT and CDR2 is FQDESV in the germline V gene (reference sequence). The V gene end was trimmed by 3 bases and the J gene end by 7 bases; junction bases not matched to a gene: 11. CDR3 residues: CASSFDGTGTWEQYF. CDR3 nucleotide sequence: TGTGCCAGCAGCTTTGACGGGACAGGAACATGGGAGCAGTACTTC.

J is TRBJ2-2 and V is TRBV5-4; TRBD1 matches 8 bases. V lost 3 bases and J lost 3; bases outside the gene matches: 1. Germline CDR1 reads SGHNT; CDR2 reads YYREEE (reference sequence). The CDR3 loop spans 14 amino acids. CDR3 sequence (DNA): TGTGCCAGCAGCTCGGACAGGGACACCGGGGAGCTGTTTTTT. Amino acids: CASSSDRDTGELFF.

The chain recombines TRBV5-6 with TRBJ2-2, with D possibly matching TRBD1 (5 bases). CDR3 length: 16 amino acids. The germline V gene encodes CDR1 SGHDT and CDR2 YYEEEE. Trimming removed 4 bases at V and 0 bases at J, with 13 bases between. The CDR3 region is CASSQTRQTNTGELFF. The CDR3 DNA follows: TGTGCCAGCAGCCAAACCCGACAGACGAACACCGGGGAGCTGTTTTTT. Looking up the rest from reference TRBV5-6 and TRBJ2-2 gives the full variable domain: DAGVTQSPTHLIKTRGQQVTLRCSPKSGHDTVSWYQQALGQGPQFIFQYYEEEERQRGNFPDRFSGHQFPNYSSELNVNALLLGDSALYLCASSQTRQTNTGELFFGEGSRLTVL.

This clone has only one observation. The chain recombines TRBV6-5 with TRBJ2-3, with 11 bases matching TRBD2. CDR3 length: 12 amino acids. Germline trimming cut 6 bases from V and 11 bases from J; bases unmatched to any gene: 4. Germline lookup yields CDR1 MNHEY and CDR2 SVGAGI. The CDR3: CASRSSGGGQYF. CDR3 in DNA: TGTGCCAGCAGAAGTAGCGGGGGGGGGCAGTATTTT.

The CDR3 here is CAISELGIPTEQYF. In DNA form, the CDR3 reads TGTGCCATCAGTGAGTTGGGGATCCCTACTGAGCAGTACTTC. V gene TRBV10-3 combines with J gene TRBJ2-7; D is unresolved. This CDR3 has 14 amino acids. The ends were cut back, 1 base at V and 7 bases at J, with 14 bases in the middle. Germline values: CDR1 ENHRY, CDR2 SYGVKD.

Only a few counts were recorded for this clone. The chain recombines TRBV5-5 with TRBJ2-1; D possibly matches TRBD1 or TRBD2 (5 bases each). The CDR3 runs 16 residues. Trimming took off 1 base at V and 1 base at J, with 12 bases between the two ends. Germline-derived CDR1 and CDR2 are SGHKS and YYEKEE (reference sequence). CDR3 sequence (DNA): TGTGCCAGCAGCTTGCCGGGGCTATGGTCCTACAATGAGCAGTTCTTC. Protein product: CASSLPGLWSYNEQFF. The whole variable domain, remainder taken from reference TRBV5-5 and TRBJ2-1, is DAGVTQSPTHLIKTRGQQVTLRCSPISGHKSVSWYQQVLGQGPQFIFQYYEKEERGRGNFPDRFSARQFPNYSSELNVNALLLGDSALYLCASSLPGLWSYNEQFFGPGTRLTVL.

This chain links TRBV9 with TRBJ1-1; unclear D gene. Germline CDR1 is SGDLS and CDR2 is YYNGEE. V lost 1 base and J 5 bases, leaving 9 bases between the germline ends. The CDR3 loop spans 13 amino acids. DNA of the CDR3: TGTGCCAGCAGCGTATGGGGTTGGACTGAAGCTTTCTTT. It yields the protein CASSVWGWTEAFF.